Listed here are 6 T cell receptor beta chains from one sample, sequenced in a study of T cell responses to AZD1222 COVID-19 vaccine. Sequencing was performed with immunoSEQ multiplex PCR; in TCRdb, only in-frame clones are kept and a portion is missing. Counted here are around 110,000 clones, over 75% occurring once; the ten biggest clones make up around 3.1%. The sample in question was peripheral blood, obtained on day 0 of AZD1222 vaccination. Every receptor here comes from an adult in good health.

This clone was detected only a few times. The chain carries TRBV9 and TRBJ2-2; 9 bases line up with TRBD1. With V trimmed by 4 bases and J by 0 bases, 7 bases remained unmatched. Germline V gene lookup returns CDR1 SGDLS and CDR2 YYNGEE. The CDR3 spans 17 residues. DNA for the CDR3: TGTGCCAGCAGCCCGGAGGGACAGGGTTCGAACACCGGGGAGCTGTTTTTT. This codes for CASSPEGQGSNTGELFF.

This clone appeared a few times. CDR3 residues: CASSEGMNTEAFF. The CDR3 nucleotides are TGTGCCAGCAGCGAGGGAATGAACACTGAAGCTTTCTTT. The chain couples TRBV25-1 to TRBJ1-1; D is ambiguous. Germline values: CDR1 MGHDK, CDR2 SYGVNS. The CDR3 covers 13 residues. Trimming cost V 6 bases and J 0 bases, with 8 bases left between them.

This clone was recorded a few times. The chain has TRBV7-9 and TRBJ1-2; 8 bases line up with TRBD1. This CDR3 contains 15 residues. In germline, CDR1 is SEHNR, CDR2 FQNEAQ (reference sequence). The V segment lost 7 bases and the J segment 6 bases; nucleotides outside the gene matches: 13. CDR3 sequence reads: CASTLSRTGYNGYTF. The CDR3 DNA sequence: TGTGCCAGCACCCTTAGCCGGACAGGGTATAATGGCTACACCTTC.

V gene TRBV11-2 combines with J gene TRBJ2-7; 7 bases are a match to TRBD2. This CDR3 contains 15 residues. From germline, CDR1 is SGHAT and CDR2 FQNNGV. The junction had 7 bases not matched to a gene; V was cut back by 5 bases and J by 0 bases. CDR3 nucleotides: TGTGCCAGCAGCCCATTTGCGGGGGACTCCTACGAGCAGTACTTC. Translated, it gives CASSPFAGDSYEQYF.

The V and J genes are TRBV10-2 and TRBJ1-2; TRBD1 aligns across 9 bases. With 7 bases clipped from V and 6 bases from J, the junction kept 9 bases outside the gene matches. The CDR3 has 14 residues. The germline V gene encodes CDR1 WSHSY and CDR2 SAAADI. CDR3 loop: CASNRQGQGNGYTF. The CDR3 nucleotides read TGCGCCAGCAACAGACAGGGACAGGGAAATGGCTACACCTTC.

This chain uses TRBV5-1 with TRBJ1-1; 7 bases are a match to TRBD1. The CDR3 extends over 16 amino acids. The V and J ends lost 2 bases and 0 bases, in that order; junction bases with no gene match: 7. Germline V gene sequence: CDR1 SGHRS, CDR2 YFSETQ. The CDR3 coding sequence is TGCGCCAGCAGCTTTACAGGGGCGGCCATGAACACTGAAGCTTTCTTT. This encodes CASSFTGAAMNTEAFF.